These 20 T cell receptor beta chains were sequenced from one sample in a study of blood T cells in healthy people across ages. Then a second PCR, running about 7 to 11 cycles, was carried out with a sample-barcoded 5' primer and a J-beta primer mix. Using its own MiXCR run on the 5' RACE reads, TCRdb lists one record per CDR3 protein. Among around 1,900,000 distinct CDR3 sequences listed, 35% to 50% were seen once. The sequencing input was blood. Every receptor here comes from a human donor in good health.

This clonotype has more than one count but fewer than ten. J is TRBJ2-3 and V is TRBV2; D is unresolved. Trimming removed 3 bases from V and 0 bases from J, with 10 bases in between. CDR1 SNHLY and CDR2 FYNNEI come from the germline V gene. There are 15 residues in the CDR3. DNA for the CDR3: TGTGCCAGCAGTGAGGTTTTGAAGAGCACAGATACGCAGTATTTT. Translation: CASSEVLKSTDTQYF.

Here the CDR3 DNA reads TGTGCCATCAGTGAGTCTAATAGGGAGGGTGAAAAACTGTTTTTT. This codes for CAISESNREGEKLFF. The gene calls are TRBV10-3 and TRBJ1-4, with D hard to call. Germline V CDR1 and CDR2: ENHRY, SYGVKD. The CDR3 is 15 residues long. V was clipped by 0 bases and J by 7 bases, with 12 bases between them.

This clonotype has at least ten counts. The CDR3 is CASRPTGVGTDTQYF. The CDR3 coding sequence is TGTGCCAGCAGACCAACAGGGGTCGGCACAGATACGCAGTATTTT. The chain is built from TRBV6-2 or TRBV6-3 and TRBJ2-3, with 7 nucleotides matching TRBD1. This CDR3 has 15 amino acids. V lost 6 bases and J lost 1; bases outside the gene matches: 7. Germline V CDR1 and CDR2: MNHEY, SVGEGT.

The rearrangement uses TRBV13 and TRBJ1-2, with a tentative D call TRBD1 (5 bases). The CDR3 covers 16 residues. V was trimmed by 1 base and J by 1 base, leaving 13 bases between them. CDR1 and CDR2 (germline): PRHDT, FYEKMQ (reference sequence). As DNA, the CDR3 is TGTGCCAGCAGCTTAGCCCAGGGTATCTATAACTATGGCTACACCTTC. Translating gives CASSLAQGIYNYGYTF.

This clonotype was recorded a few times. V gene TRBV30 combines with J gene TRBJ2-1; TRBD2 aligns across 8 bases. The CDR3 runs to 16 residues. Germline loops: CDR1 GTSNPN, CDR2 SVGIG (reference sequence). J was trimmed by 2 bases and V by 1 base; bases with no gene match: 7. The CDR3 DNA reads as TGTGCCTGGAGTGCAAAGCGGGGGTACCCCTACAATGAGCAGTTCTTC. Protein sequence: CAWSAKRGYPYNEQFF.

This clonotype has a handful of counts. The CDR3 spells CASSLLKGPTDTQYF. CDR3 bases: TGTGCCAGCAGCTTATTAAAGGGTCCCACAGATACGCAGTATTTT. The chain has TRBV7-9 and TRBJ2-3; D unclear. Per the germline V gene, CDR1 is SEHNR and CDR2 is FQNEAQ (reference sequence). CDR3 size: 15 residues. Trimming pared 2 bases from V and 2 bases from J, leaving 11 bases between.

This clonotype was observed a few times. V and J are TRBV20-1 and TRBJ2-1; unclear D gene. The ends were cut back, 3 bases at V and 6 bases at J, with 9 bases in the middle. CDR1 and CDR2 from the germline V gene are DFQATT and SNEGSKA (reference sequence). The CDR3 is 12 amino acids. The CDR3 sequence: CSASRTANEQFF. The CDR3 nucleotides read TGCAGTGCTAGCCGAACCGCCAATGAGCAGTTCTTC.

This chain connects TRBV7-9 to TRBJ2-3, with D maybe TRBD2 (5 bases). Trimming removed 1 base at V and 6 bases at J, with 11 bases between. From germline, CDR1 is SEHNR and CDR2 FQNEAQ (reference sequence). The CDR3 runs 14 residues. CDR3 nucleotide sequence: TGTGCCAGCAGCTTAGGTATGGAGGTCGATACGCAGTATTTT. Translating it yields CASSLGMEVDTQYF.

This clonotype was detected only a few times. This sequence joins TRBV20-1 and TRBJ1-2, with TRBD1 matching over 7 bases. The CDR3 has 16 amino acids. After removal of 1 base from V and 6 bases from J, the junction contained 14 bases not matched to a gene. The germline CDR1 and CDR2 sequences are DFQATT and SNEGSKA (reference sequence). The CDR3 is CSARAGEREGANGYTF. The DNA of the CDR3 is TGCAGTGCTAGAGCGGGAGAGAGGGAGGGGGCGAATGGCTACACCTTC.

This clonotype was detected many times. V usage is TRBV16 and J usage is TRBJ1-4, with D perhaps TRBD1 (5 bases). Per germline, CDR1 KGHSY and CDR2 FQNENV. CDR3 size: 14 residues. V lost 1 base, J lost 7 bases, and 10 bases lay in between. The CDR3 protein is CASSQWGTGEKLFF. CDR3 DNA sequence: TGTGCCAGCAGCCAATGGGGGACTGGTGAAAAACTGTTTTTT.

The gene calls are TRBV29-1 and TRBJ2-3; either TRBD1 or TRBD2 may supply D (8 bases each). Germline V lookup: CDR1 SQVTM, CDR2 ANQGSEA. The CDR3 length is 17 residues. V was pared by 7 bases and J by 1 base, with 24 bases between. The CDR3 protein is CSAAGSRGRGGTDTQYF. The CDR3 DNA follows: TGCAGCGCCGCCGGTTCCAGGGGGCGGGGGGGCACAGATACGCAGTATTTT.

The genes are TRBV10-3 and TRBJ2-1, with D perhaps TRBD1 or TRBD2 (5 bases each). V lost 7 bases to trimming and J lost 13 bases, with 20 bases between them. CDR3 length: 13 amino acids. CDR1 is ENHRY and CDR2 is SYGVKD in the germline V gene. The CDR3 DNA reads TGTGCCATCAACAGGACTCCCCAAGAGACCCAGTTCTTC. Amino acid sequence: CAINRTPQETQFF.

The chain recombines TRBV27 with TRBJ2-3; the D gene is possibly TRBD1 (6 bases). The V gene lost 4 bases and the J gene lost 9 bases, with 11 bases spanning the gap. This CDR3 has 12 amino acids. CDR1 MNHEY and CDR2 SMNVEV come from the germline V gene (reference sequence). The CDR3 loop is CASSSLQGTQYF. In nucleotides, the CDR3 is TGTGCCAGCAGTTCCTTACAGGGAACGCAGTATTTT.

This clonotype has a count of ten or more. The J gene is TRBJ2-1, the V gene TRBV6-6; no clear D gene. CDR1 and CDR2 from the germline V gene are MNHNY and SVGAGI (reference sequence). V dropped 6 bases and J dropped 7 bases, with 10 bases sitting between them. The length of the CDR3 is 12 residues. The CDR3 is CASSQLLNEQFF. CDR3 nucleotide sequence: TGTGCCAGCAGCCAACTGCTGAATGAGCAGTTCTTC.

This clonotype was counted a few times. This chain uses TRBV12-3 or TRBV12-4 with TRBJ2-1; 9 positions match TRBD1. The junction had 11 bases not matched to a gene; V was cut back by 7 bases and J by 7 bases. The CDR3 length is 15 residues. In nucleotides, the CDR3 is TGTGCCAGCAACCTTATGACAGGGACAGGGAATGAGCAGTTCTTC. Translation: CASNLMTGTGNEQFF.

The count of this clonotype is one. The chain uses TRBV12-3 or TRBV12-4 and TRBJ2-1; the match to TRBD2 covers 11 bases. The CDR3 runs 15 residues. Trimming removed 6 bases from V and 7 bases from J; junction bases left unmatched: 8. The CDR3 nucleotides read TGTGCCAGCAGCGCACTAGCGGGGGATGTGAATGAGCAGTTCTTC. This encodes CASSALAGDVNEQFF.

This clonotype was seen a few times. CDR3 sequence (DNA): TGTGCCAGCAGCCTACACGGCTCGGCGGTTAACACTGAAGCTTTCTTT. Its translation is CASSLHGSAVNTEAFF. V is TRBV11-2 and J is TRBJ1-1, with D uncertain. The CDR3 has 16 residues. V lost 5 bases to trimming and J lost 2 bases, with 18 bases between them. CDR1 is SGHAT and CDR2 is FQNNGV in the germline V gene.

This chain joins TRBV6-2 or TRBV6-3 and TRBJ1-2, with 10 positions matching TRBD1. The CDR3 loop spans 16 amino acids. Germline V gene data show CDR1 as MNHEY and CDR2 as SVGEGT. Losses at the gene ends were 6 bases for V and 12 bases for J; bases not matched to a gene: 19. CDR3 protein: CASSNLHSGTGVFHTF. DNA for the CDR3: TGTGCCAGCAGCAACCTTCACTCCGGGACAGGGGTTTTTCACACCTTC.

The gene calls are TRBV7-9 and TRBJ2-1; D is uncertain. The J call is doubtful: the DNA matches TRBJ2-7 better. The CDR3 has 13 residues. The germline V gene encodes CDR1 SEHNR and CDR2 FQNEAQ (reference sequence). The CDR3 coding sequence is TGTGCCAGCAGCCGAGGATCGGTCAATGAGCAGTACTTC. This encodes CASSRGSVNEQYF.

The chain recombines TRBV24-1 with TRBJ2-5; 9 nucleotides line up with TRBD2. J lost 5 bases, V lost 4 bases, and 7 bases had no gene match. Germline V lookup: CDR1 KGHDR, CDR2 SFDVKD. The CDR3 loop spans 15 amino acids. In DNA, the CDR3 is TGTGCCACCAGTGACCGCGGGGGGGCCCGGGAGACCCAGTACTTC. Protein: CATSDRGGARETQYF.